This T cell receptor beta chain was recorded in a study of cytomegalovirus exposure and HLA in healthy donors. PCR primers comprised 60 Vbeta and 13 Jbeta primers. The data were produced by immunoSEQ multiplex PCR, yet TCRdb's version contains in-frame clones alone and is incomplete. This table holds roughly 160,000 clones, 70% to 80% found once. This CDR3 has 15 residues. The V gene end was trimmed by 3 bases and the J gene end by 4 bases; junction bases not matched to a gene: 5. CDR1 is SGHRS, CDR2 YFSETQ, per germline. This clone was detected only a few times. Its specificity is not known. General study findings and limits: For presence/absence analyses, sequencing depth was assumed to be roughly uniform across donors. Later analysis showed most CMV-associated TCR beta chains appearing HLA-restricted. DRB1 showed the most TCR associations and HLA-C the fewest in a later analysis, as rates varied by HLA locus. Reports indicated that the classifier achieved high specificity and sensitivity in diagnosing cytomegalovirus status.

The V and J genes are TRBV5-1 and TRBJ2-5, with 11 positions matching TRBD1. The receptor was derived from a man aged 60 to 75 in good health and CMV-seronegative. Sequenced material: PBMCs. The CDR3 loop reads CASSSADRGRETQYF. As DNA, the CDR3 is TGCGCCAGCAGCTCGGCGGACAGGGGGCGAGAGACCCAGTACTTC. Drawing the rest from reference TRBV5-1 and TRBJ2-5, the complete variable domain is KAGVTQTPRYLIKTRGQQVTLSCSPISGHRSVSWYQQTPGQGLQFLFEYFSETQRNKGNFPGRFSGRQFSNSRSEMNVSTLELGDSALYLCASSSADRGRETQYFGPGTRLLVL.